The following is a T cell receptor beta chain sequence with its context. The target antigen is unknown. Tagging with unique molecular identifiers was a feature of the TCR beta cDNA libraries. Each CDR3 protein gets one entry after TCRdb re-called the PCR reads with MiXCR. Of around 400,000 distinct CDR3 sequences listed, less than 40% are singletons. This sample is part of a study of post-analysis software for immune sequencing data. Overall study context: Relapsing-remitting, secondary progressive and progressive-relapsing multiple sclerosis were all included among the disease courses. Study results and caveats: TRBV segments more frequent in patients than in controls numbered several and included TRBV5-6, TRBV5-1 and TRBV20-1. F-measure co-clustering was strong for batch-matched samples.

CDR3 length equals 14 residues. The J segment lost 4 bases and the V segment lost 7 bases, leaving 8 bases of the junction unmatched. Germline CDR1 and CDR2: MNHNY and SVGAGI (reference sequence). The chain carries TRBV6-6 and TRBJ2-3; 7 bases are a match to TRBD1. Sequenced input: blood. The receptor's source is a girl aged 5-17 years with multiple sclerosis. CDR3 sequence: CASTVRGRADTQYF. The CDR3 nucleotides are TGTGCCAGCACAGTAAGGGGGCGCGCAGATACGCAGTATTTT.